This record concerns one TCR beta chain sequence. Its antigen is unknown. The data belong to a study of OX40 agonist ivuxolimab in advanced cancers. Broader study findings: At 0.1 to 3.0 mg/kg, clonal expansion of CD4+ and CD8+ blood T cells had occurred by week 6.

Data came from immunoSEQ multiplex PCR; TCRdb stores just in-frame clones and leaves some out. The sample records 50,000 to 80,000 clones, 91% being singletons. The sequencing used CD4+ or CD8+ T cells sorted from blood, collected in a trial of the OX40 agonist ivuxolimab. This receptor was identified in an adult with an advanced solid tumor such as melanoma, head and neck, liver or kidney cancer.

The CDR3 bases are TGTGCCAGCAGCCGGACAGGGTTGGTCACCGGGGAGCTGTTTTTT. Amino acid sequence: CASSRTGLVTGELFF. The chain recombines TRBV5-8 with TRBJ2-2; 8 nucleotides agree with TRBD1. This CDR3 region has 15 residues. Per the germline V gene, CDR1 is SGHTS and CDR2 is YDEGEE. The V and J ends lost 4 bases and 4 bases, in that order; junction bases with no gene match: 6.